A single sample is the source of the 29 T cell receptor beta chains below, sequenced in a study of response to subunit inactivated influenza vaccine. TCRdb reprocessed the RT-PCR reads with MiXCR, giving one entry per CDR3 protein. The table lists roughly 700,000 distinct CDR3 sequences, about a sixth of them singletons. The source was PBMCs from blood, collected roughly 12 days after vaccination. These receptors were taken from a man aged 45-65 years who received an inactivated influenza vaccine.

Remarks on this clonotype: The junction and the germline gene differ at one end; a read error may be behind it. The gene calls are TRBV4-1 and TRBJ1-4; TRBD1 is a possible D gene (5 bases). Germline V gene sequence: CDR1 MGHRA, CDR2 YSYEKL. There are 15 residues in the CDR3. The CDR3 DNA sequence: TGCGTCAGCAGCCTCAGCACGCAGGGTCCCGAAAAACTGTTTTTT. It is translated as CVSSLSTQGPEKLFF.

This clonotype was detected only a few times. This chain joins TRBV7-9 and TRBJ1-1, with 8 bases lining up with TRBD1. Trimming cost V 5 bases and J 5 bases; bases outside gene matches: 10. The V gene's germline CDR1 is SEHNR and CDR2 FQNEAQ (reference sequence). This CDR3 region has 15 residues. The DNA for the CDR3 is TGTGCCAGCAGCAAATACAGGGGGTCAGGGACTGAAGCTTTCTTT. Residues: CASSKYRGSGTEAFF.

The chain joins TRBV11-2 to TRBJ2-7; TRBD1 matches at 7 bases. The CDR3 has 15 amino acids. The V and J ends lost 1 base and 3 bases, in that order; junction bases with no gene match: 6. CDR1 and CDR2 (germline): SGHAT, FQNNGV. The DNA of the CDR3 is TGTGCCAGCAGCTTAGCCCCGACAGGGTTCTACGAGCAGTACTTC. Protein product: CASSLAPTGFYEQYF.

V and J are TRBV20-1 and TRBJ1-5, with D unclear. Germline V lookup: CDR1 DFQATT, CDR2 SNEGSKA (reference sequence). There are 12 residues in the CDR3. V lost 6 bases and J lost 9, with 15 bases in between. The CDR3 protein is CSAQQAAGPQHF. The CDR3 bases are TGCAGTGCCCAACAAGCCGCGGGGCCCCAGCATTTT.

This clonotype was observed a handful of times. The V call is TRBV3-1, the J call TRBJ2-1, with D possibly TRBD2 on 6 matching bases. The CDR3 length is 16 residues. V shed 2 bases and J shed 0 bases, with 11 bases lying between them. Germline loops: CDR1 LGHDT, CDR2 YNNKEL (reference sequence). The CDR3 DNA sequence: TGTGCCAGCAGCCAACAAGCGGGCAGCTCCTACAATGAGCAGTTCTTC. Its protein is CASSQQAGSSYNEQFF.

This clonotype was counted between two and nine times. This chain links TRBV7-6 with TRBJ1-5, with a possible D match to TRBD1 (5 bases). V was clipped by 5 bases and J by 3 bases, with 11 bases between them. The CDR3 covers 14 residues. CDR1 and CDR2 from the germline V gene are SGHVS and FNYEAQ. In nucleotides, the CDR3 is TGTGCCAGCAGCCTGACAGAACACAATCAGCCCCAGCATTTT. Translation gives CASSLTEHNQPQHF. Full variable domain (rest looked up from reference TRBV7-6 and TRBJ1-5): GAGVSQSPRYKVTKRGQDVALRCDPISGHVSLYWYRQALGQGPEFLTYFNYEAQQDKSGLPNDRFSAERPEGSISTLTIQRTEQRDSAMYRCASSLTEHNQPQHFGDGTRLSIL.

In DNA, the CDR3 is TGTGCCAGCAGTGCCGCTGCGGGGGGGCCAGATACGCAGTATTTT. Its protein is CASSAAAGGPDTQYF. The chain has TRBV6-1 and TRBJ2-3, with 9 bases that match TRBD2. The CDR3 is 15 residues long. CDR1 is MNHNS and CDR2 is SASEGT in the germline V gene. Trimming took 4 bases from V and 4 from J; bases not matched to a gene: 6.

The rearrangement uses TRBV5-1 and TRBJ2-1; 11 positions match TRBD2. Losses at the gene ends were 0 bases for V and 2 bases for J; bases not matched to a gene: 1. CDR3 length: 16 residues. From germline, CDR1 is SGHRS and CDR2 YFSETQ. The DNA for the CDR3 is TGCGCCAGCAGCTTGGAGGGACTAGCGGCCTACAATGAGCAGTTCTTC. Translation gives CASSLEGLAAYNEQFF.

This clonotype was observed a few times. This chain joins TRBV11-2 and TRBJ1-2; D is possibly TRBD1 (6 bases). CDR1 and CDR2 (germline): SGHAT, FQNNGV. Trimming removed 1 base from V and 4 bases from J, with 13 bases in between. The CDR3 is 15 amino acids. CDR3 sequence reads: CASSLVKGEAYGYTF. CDR3 DNA: TGTGCCAGCAGCTTAGTTAAGGGGGAAGCCTATGGCTACACCTTC.

The chain combines TRBV28 with TRBJ2-1, with D hard to call. CDR1 and CDR2 (germline): MDHEN, SYDVKM. V lost 3 bases, J lost 0 bases, and 12 bases lay in between. This CDR3 spans 16 amino acids. CDR3 bases: TGTGCCAGCAGTTTGACGGCGGCAAGCTCCTACAATGAGCAGTTCTTC. Its protein is CASSLTAASSYNEQFF.

This rearrangement joins TRBV19 to TRBJ2-7, with D tentatively TRBD1 or TRBD2 (5 bases each). Germline V CDR1 and CDR2: LNHDA, SQIVND (reference sequence). This CDR3 region has 12 residues. Trimming left V 7 bases short and J 3 bases short, with 10 bases between. This CDR3 reads CASTDGGYEQYF. The CDR3 nucleotides are TGTGCCAGTACCGATGGGGGCTACGAGCAGTACTTC.

This clonotype was seen a handful of times. The rearrangement joins TRBV6-5 to TRBJ2-7; D may be TRBD2 (6 bases). The CDR3 loop spans 14 amino acids. Trimming stripped 1 base from V and 7 bases from J, with 14 bases between. Germline V lookup: CDR1 MNHEY, CDR2 SVGAGI. CDR3 amino acids: CASSYFRERGEQYF. In nucleotides, the CDR3 is TGTGCCAGCAGTTACTTCCGGGAGCGTGGGGAGCAGTACTTC.

The chain couples TRBV11-1 to TRBJ2-1; the D is unclear. The V gene lost 0 bases and the J gene lost 2 bases, with 11 bases spanning the gap. The germline V gene has CDR1 SGHAT and CDR2 FQDESV (reference sequence). This CDR3 has 16 amino acids. The CDR3 sequence: CASSLASRSTYNEQFF. The CDR3 nucleotides read TGTGCCAGCAGCTTAGCCAGTCGGAGCACCTACAATGAGCAGTTCTTC.

The table lists this clonotype with a few counts. V and J are TRBV12-3 or TRBV12-4 and TRBJ1-1; D may be TRBD1 (5 bases). Trimming shortened V by 1 base and J by 1 base, and 10 bases separated the two germline ends. This CDR3 is built from 15 residues. This chain's CDR3 is CASSLGVGRNTEAFF. CDR3 sequence (DNA): TGTGCCAGCAGTTTAGGGGTGGGACGGAACACTGAAGCTTTCTTT.

This chain links TRBV5-4 with TRBJ2-6, with TRBD1 identical over 7 bases. CDR3 size: 19 residues. Trimming took 1 base from V and 2 from J; bases not matched to a gene: 12. Germline V gene sequence: CDR1 SGHNT, CDR2 YYREEE (reference sequence). The CDR3 DNA reads as TGTGCCAGCAGCTTGTGGTTAGCGCGGACAGGAGCTGGGGCCAACGTCCTGACTTTC. Encoded protein: CASSLWLARTGAGANVLTF.

The chain is built from TRBV4-1 and TRBJ1-2; tentative D call: TRBD1 (6 bases). The CDR3 length is 15 residues. Trimming left V 1 base short and J 2 bases short, with 11 bases between. Per germline, CDR1 MGHRA and CDR2 YSYEKL. The CDR3 DNA follows: TGCGCCAGCAGCCAAGGAGAGGGGGAAAACTATGGCTACACCTTC. Amino acids: CASSQGEGENYGYTF.

The chain uses TRBV29-1 and TRBJ2-2; the match to TRBD1 covers 7 bases. Germline loops: CDR1 SQVTM, CDR2 ANQGSEA. V was clipped by 7 bases and J by 2 bases; unmatched bases: 4. The CDR3 loop spans 13 amino acids. The DNA for the CDR3 is TGCAGCGCTGGGGACAGTAACACCGGGGAGCTGTTTTTT. This sequence encodes CSAGDSNTGELFF.

This clonotype was detected a few times. The rearrangement uses TRBV9 and TRBJ1-5, with TRBD1 matching over 9 bases. V was clipped by 3 bases and J by 6 bases; unmatched bases: 10. Germline V CDR1 and CDR2: SGDLS, YYNGEE. The CDR3 loop spans 16 amino acids. The CDR3 is CASSARDREWGQPQHF. CDR3 nucleotides: TGTGCCAGCAGCGCCCGGGACAGGGAGTGGGGTCAGCCCCAGCATTTT.

V usage is TRBV12-3 or TRBV12-4 and J usage is TRBJ1-2; D may be TRBD1 (5 bases). CDR3 length equals 16 residues. Trimming took off 5 bases at V and 0 bases at J, with 16 bases between the two ends. CDR3 nucleotide sequence: TGTGCCAGCAGTCCACCCTCGGGACTTCCTAACTATGGCTACACCTTC. It encodes CASSPPSGLPNYGYTF.

The rearrangement links TRBV10-3 to TRBJ2-3, with 11 bases aligning to TRBD2. J was trimmed by 1 base and V by 3 bases; bases with no gene match: 12. From germline, CDR1 is ENHRY and CDR2 SYGVKD. This CDR3 is built from 19 residues. The CDR3 sequence is CAISESSSGGARGTDTQYF. CDR3 in DNA: TGTGCCATCAGTGAATCAAGTAGCGGGGGGGCCCGTGGCACAGATACGCAGTATTTT.

On this clonotype: Germline and junction disagree at one end, which may indicate a read error. V is TRBV7-7 and J is TRBJ1-2, with TRBD1 as a possible D gene (6 bases). This CDR3 is 18 amino acids long. Germline V gene sequence: CDR1 SSHAT, CDR2 FNYEAQ (reference sequence). The CDR3 nucleotides are TGTGCTAGCAGCTCCCACTCCATCACCCGGACAGACTACTATGGCTACACCTTC. Translated: CASSSHSITRTDYYGYTF.

This clonotype was counted only a few times. This CDR3 reads CASSFPVSAEAFF. CDR3 sequence (DNA): TGTGCCAGCAGCTTTCCCGTGTCGGCTGAAGCTTTCTTT. This chain connects TRBV7-9 to TRBJ1-1; D gene uncertain. Germline values: CDR1 SEHNR, CDR2 FQNEAQ (reference sequence). The CDR3 loop spans 13 amino acids. Trimming stripped 3 bases from V and 6 bases from J, with 11 bases between.

V gene TRBV11-1 combines with J gene TRBJ2-2; D ambiguous. Trimming shortened V by 5 bases and J by 1 base, and 20 bases separated the two germline ends. The CDR3 runs 18 residues. Germline CDR1 reads SGHAT; CDR2 reads FQDESV (reference sequence). This CDR3 is CASSNFPGWVENTGELFF. Here the CDR3 DNA reads TGTGCCAGCAGCAACTTCCCCGGGTGGGTAGAGAACACCGGGGAGCTGTTTTTT.

This clonotype showed up many times. The chain carries TRBV24-1 and TRBJ1-1; 8 nucleotides align to TRBD1. Germline V gene sequence: CDR1 KGHDR, CDR2 SFDVKD. This CDR3 is built from 13 residues. V shed 7 bases and J 1 base; nucleotides not matched to a gene: 1. CDR3 nucleotide sequence: TGTGCCACCAGAGACAGGGGGAACACTGAAGCTTTCTTT. Amino acids: CATRDRGNTEAFF.

This clonotype occurred many times. The CDR3 DNA follows: TGTGCCAGCAGCCCGACAGCAACCTACGAGCAGTACTTC. This encodes CASSPTATYEQYF. The chain recombines TRBV7-9 with TRBJ2-7, with D possibly matching TRBD1 (5 bases). The germline V gene has CDR1 SEHNR and CDR2 FQNEAQ (reference sequence). Trimming took off 5 bases at V and 2 bases at J, with 10 bases between the two ends. The length of the CDR3 is 13 residues. Full variable domain (rest looked up from reference TRBV7-9 and TRBJ2-7): DTGVSQNPRHKITKRGQNVTFRCDPISEHNRLYWYRQTLGQGPEFLTYFQNEAQLEKSRLLSDRFSAERPKGSFSTLEIQRTEQGDSAMYLCASSPTATYEQYFGPGTRLTVT.

The chain uses TRBV29-1 and TRBJ2-3, with D perhaps TRBD2 (7 bases). CDR1 is SQVTM, CDR2 ANQGSEA, per germline. Trimming stripped 3 bases from V and 0 bases from J, with 13 bases between. CDR3 length equals 15 residues. The CDR3 loop reads CSVDRGGDSTDTQYF. The CDR3 nucleotides are TGCAGCGTTGATAGGGGGGGGGATAGCACAGATACGCAGTATTTT.

This clonotype was seen more than once but under ten times. The chain couples TRBV6-2 or TRBV6-3 to TRBJ1-2; D gene uncertain. Per germline, CDR1 MNHEY and CDR2 SVGEGT. Trimming removed 5 bases from V and 4 bases from J, with 11 bases in between. This CDR3 comprises 13 residues. The CDR3 spells CASSIKNSYGYTF. The CDR3 bases are TGTGCCAGCAGTATAAAGAACAGCTATGGCTACACCTTC.

Written as DNA, the CDR3 is TGTGCCAGCTCACCAAGACTAGCGGGCCTAGATACGCAGTATTTT. Translating it yields CASSPRLAGLDTQYF. The chain carries TRBV18 and TRBJ2-3; 10 bases align to TRBD2. The CDR3 consists of 15 residues. After removal of 2 bases from V and 5 bases from J, the junction contained 4 bases not matched to a gene. CDR1 is KGHSH, CDR2 LQKENI, per germline. The variable domain in full, with the rest retrieved from reference TRBV18 and TRBJ2-3, is NAGVMQNPRHLVRRRGQEARLRCSPMKGHSHVYWYRQLPEEGLKFMVYLQKENIIDESGMPKERFSAEFPKEGPSILRIQQVVRGDSAAYFCASSPRLAGLDTQYFGPGTRLTVL.

Only a few counts were recorded for this clonotype. The rearrangement joins TRBV6-1 to TRBJ1-5; 9 nucleotides match TRBD1. Germline CDR1 reads MNHNS; CDR2 reads SASEGT. With V trimmed by 8 bases and J by 5 bases, 7 bases remained unmatched. This CDR3 comprises 14 residues. CDR3 coding DNA: TGTGCCAGCGGGTTGGGACAGGGCTATCAGCCCCAGCATTTT. Its protein product is CASGLGQGYQPQHF.